The clone carrying this T cell receptor beta chain was counted ten times or more. These data come from a study of T-cell reconstitution after alpha-beta-depleted transplantation in children. A TCRbeta library incorporating unique molecular identifiers was prepared. One entry per CDR3 protein results from TCRdb running MiXCR on the PCR reads. The sample consists of about 230,000 distinct CDR3 sequences, around 11% of them appearing once. The CDR3 runs to 14 residues. V shed 4 bases and J 3 bases; nucleotides not matched to a gene: 5. Germline CDR1 reads DFQATT; CDR2 reads SNEGSKA (reference sequence). The rearrangement uses TRBV20-1 and TRBJ2-5, with 10 bases matching TRBD2. This sequence was found in a human donor who donated a stem cell graft to a child with acute lymphoblastic leukemia. This specimen consisted of PBMCs from the stem cell graft donor, obtained from the stem cell graft. CDR3 protein: CSATSGSRKETQYF. The CDR3 DNA is TGCAGTGCTACTAGCGGGAGTAGAAAAGAGACCCAGTACTTC.